The next 21 T cell receptor beta chains were all read from a single sample in a study of T cells in Graves' hyperthyroidism and ophthalmopathy. There were TCR beta CDR3 regions amplified from RNA transcripts. RT-PCR in the first round (using the HTBI primer set) targeted the TCR CDR3. Using its own MiXCR run on the multiplex PCR reads, TCRdb lists one record per CDR3 protein. Altogether a few hundred thousand distinct CDR3 sequences are present, just over 45% being singletons, with the ten largest covering roughly 7.7%. Input material: peripheral blood or thyroid tissue (not recorded which). The receptor set was obtained from a woman in her late teens or twenties with Graves' hyperthyroidism.

This chain uses TRBV15 with TRBJ1-5; D uncertain. Trimming removed 1 base at V and 11 bases at J, with 18 bases between. The CDR3 spans 15 residues. Germline V gene data show CDR1 as LNHNV and CDR2 as YYDKDF (reference sequence). The CDR3 sequence: CATSRVRWLAGAQHF. CDR3 nucleotides: TGTGCCACCAGCAGAGTTCGGTGGCTAGCGGGAGCCCAGCATTTT.

This sequence joins TRBV20-1 and TRBJ1-2, with 7 bases lining up with TRBD1. Germline assignment: CDR1 DFQATT and CDR2 SNEGSKA (reference sequence). There are 13 residues in the CDR3. The junction had 12 bases not matched to a gene; V was cut back by 6 bases and J by 8 bases. The CDR3, as DNA: TGCAGTGCCGGAATCGGCAGGGGGATCGGCTACACCTTC. This translates into CSAGIGRGIGYTF.

The chain recombines TRBV7-6 with TRBJ2-7, with D possibly TRBD1 on 6 matching bases. Germline lookup yields CDR1 SGHVS and CDR2 FNYEAQ. The CDR3 loop spans 15 amino acids. The V gene lost 1 base and the J gene lost 6 bases, with 16 bases spanning the gap. The CDR3 loop is CASSLEAGDISEQYF. CDR3 bases: TGTGCCAGCAGCTTAGAGGCCGGGGACATAAGCGAGCAGTACTTC.

Regarding this clonotype: This may be a read error, as it is one base from a much larger clone. This chain links TRBV20-1 with TRBJ2-5; tentatively, D is TRBD2 (7 bases). The CDR3 covers 13 residues. Germline lookup yields CDR1 DFQATT and CDR2 SNEGSKA (reference sequence). CDR3 in amino acids: CGGADGAQETQYF. The CDR3 DNA sequence: TGCGGGGGGGCCGATGGGGCCCAAGAGACCCAGTACTTC.

A remark on this clonotype: A read error may explain this, as a much larger clone is one base away. The V gene is TRBV2, the J gene TRBJ1-5; 8 bases map to TRBD1. The CDR3 extends over 15 amino acids. Looked up from germline, CDR1 is SNHLY and CDR2 is FYNNEI. V shed 6 bases, J shed 1 base, and the junction held 5 bases outside the gene matches. CDR3 DNA: TGTGCCAGCAGCAAACAGGGGGTAAGCAATCAGCCCCAGCATTTT. Protein sequence: CASSKQGVSNQPQHF.

This clonotype came up many times. The chain carries TRBV9 and TRBJ1-5, with D unresolved. The V and J ends lost 2 bases and 1 base respectively, with 7 bases between them. Germline loops: CDR1 SGDLS, CDR2 YYNGEE. There are 14 residues in the CDR3. The DNA of the CDR3 is TGTGCCAGCAGCGTTTCCTGGAGCAATCAGCCCCAGCATTTT. This encodes CASSVSWSNQPQHF.

This clonotype was detected ten times or more. The genes are TRBV25-1 and TRBJ1-5, with a tentative D call TRBD1 (5 bases). In germline, CDR1 is MGHDK, CDR2 SYGVNS. CDR3 length: 13 residues. With 9 bases removed from V and 4 bases from J, the gap between germline ends came to 13 bases. CDR3 nucleotides: TGTGCCAGTTCCGAGGGACTTAATCAGCCCCAGCATTTT. Amino acid sequence: CASSEGLNQPQHF.

J is TRBJ1-2 and V is TRBV9, with a weak D call TRBD1 (5 bases). Trimming took off 2 bases at V and 6 bases at J, with 11 bases between the two ends. Germline V lookup: CDR1 SGDLS, CDR2 YYNGEE. The CDR3 is 13 amino acids. CDR3 sequence: CASSVVWGDGYTF. The CDR3, as DNA: TGTGCCAGCAGCGTTGTTTGGGGGGATGGCTACACCTTC.

The chain is built from TRBV2 and TRBJ2-1, with no clear D. CDR3 size: 15 residues. In germline, CDR1 is SNHLY, CDR2 FYNNEI. The V end lost 1 base, the J end lost 8 bases, and 15 bases lay between the germline ends. CDR3 DNA sequence: TGTGCCAGCAGTGAAGATCCGATTGGTGTAGATGAGCAGTTCTTC. Translated, it gives CASSEDPIGVDEQFF.

This chain connects TRBV19 to TRBJ1-1; D gene uncertain. V was clipped by 10 bases and J by 2 bases, with 17 bases between them. Germline lookup yields CDR1 LNHDA and CDR2 SQIVND (reference sequence). The CDR3 runs 14 residues. The CDR3 loop is CANTKGGANTEAFF. CDR3 nucleotides: TGTGCCAACACTAAAGGCGGAGCTAACACTGAAGCTTTCTTT. Variable domain in full (rest from reference TRBV19 and TRBJ1-1): DGGITQSPKYLFRKEGQNVTLSCEQNLNHDAMYWYRQDPGQGLRLIYYSQIVNDFQKGDIAEGYSVSREKKESFPLTVTSAQKNPTAFYLCANTKGGANTEAFFGQGTRLTVV.

This clonotype was seen repeatedly, ten times or more. The rearrangement joins TRBV29-1 to TRBJ2-7, with TRBD1 as a possible D gene (6 bases). The CDR3 sequence is 14 residues long. V was pared by 0 bases and J by 3 bases, with 12 bases between. Per germline, CDR1 SQVTM and CDR2 ANQGSEA. The CDR3 sequence is CSVEEGGHLYEQYF. The CDR3 DNA reads as TGCAGCGTTGAAGAAGGGGGACACCTCTACGAGCAGTACTTC.

The chain combines TRBV20-1 with TRBJ1-2, with TRBD1 matching over 10 bases. Per germline, CDR1 DFQATT and CDR2 SNEGSKA (reference sequence). The CDR3 sequence is 14 residues long. The ends lost 0 bases at V and 5 bases at J; junction bases unmatched: 3. CDR3 DNA: TGCAGTGCTAGAGATGGGACAGGGGCTTATGGCTACACCTTC. It translates to CSARDGTGAYGYTF.

Only a few counts were recorded for this clonotype. The gene calls are TRBV9 and TRBJ2-7, with 7 bases that match TRBD2. Losses at the gene ends were 2 bases for V and 0 bases for J; bases not matched to a gene: 8. Germline V lookup: CDR1 SGDLS, CDR2 YYNGEE. The CDR3 loop spans 16 amino acids. CDR3 region: CASSVGGGGLSYEQYF. The CDR3 region has the DNA TGTGCCAGCAGCGTGGGGGGGGGGGGTCTCTCCTACGAGCAGTACTTC.

The V and J genes are TRBV18 and TRBJ1-6; 12 bases fit TRBD1. J lost 10 bases, V lost 1 base, and 5 bases had no gene match. The CDR3 totals 16 residues. Germline V gives CDR1 KGHSH, CDR2 LQKENI. CDR3 protein: CASSPRDRGRGSPLHF. As DNA, the CDR3 is TGTGCCAGCTCACCACGGGACAGGGGGCGCGGATCACCCCTCCACTTT.

Note on this clonotype: No conserved phenylalanine or tryptophan is present at the end of the CDR3, so a read error is the likely explanation. It is unclear where the CDR3 begins or ends on the DNA, so no DNA is shown, and the CDR3 is as TCRdb lists it. The V gene is TRBV5-1, the J gene TRBJ2-7; TRBD2 is taken as the D call from the table, unchecked against the DNA. The germline V gene has CDR1 SGHRS and CDR2 YFSETQ. The CDR3 is 9 amino acids long, termini counted. CDR3 sequence reads: CASMVAVNT.

The CDR3 is CASSRPGNTIYF. CDR3 in DNA: TGTGCCAGCAGTCGGCCTGGAAACACCATATATTTT. The chain links TRBV2 to TRBJ1-3; D unresolved. The V end was cut by 5 bases, the J end by 2 bases, with 4 bases between. The CDR3 is made up of 12 amino acids. Germline CDR1 SNHLY, CDR2 FYNNEI. Together with reference TRBV2 and TRBJ1-3, the CDR3 gives the full variable domain: EPEVTQTPSHQVTQMGQEVILRCVPISNHLYFYWYRQILGQKVEFLVSFYNNEISEKSEIFDDQFSVERPDGSNFTLKIRSTKLEDSAMYFCASSRPGNTIYFGEGSWLTVV.

This clonotype has a count of ten or more. The chain combines TRBV2 with TRBJ2-7; 8 positions agree with TRBD2. There are 15 residues in the CDR3. V gave up 5 bases and J gave up 3 bases; unmatched junction bases: 9. Germline V gives CDR1 SNHLY, CDR2 FYNNEI. The CDR3 reads CASSPGVAGYYEQYF. The CDR3 DNA reads TGTGCCAGCAGTCCCGGAGTAGCGGGGTACTACGAGCAGTACTTC.

The chain carries TRBV7-2 and TRBJ1-2; D unresolved. V shed 1 base and J shed 4 bases, with 7 bases lying between them. Germline V CDR1 and CDR2: SGHTA, FQGNSA. The CDR3 is 13 amino acids. The CDR3 protein is CASSLDGVYGYTF. As DNA, the CDR3 is TGTGCCAGCAGCTTAGATGGGGTCTATGGCTACACCTTC. The variable domain in full, with the rest retrieved from reference TRBV7-2 and TRBJ1-2, is GAGVSQSPSNKVTEKGKDVELRCDPISGHTALYWYRQSLGQGLEFLIYFQGNSAPDKSGLPSDRFSAERTGGSVSTLTIQRTQQEDSAVYLCASSLDGVYGYTFGSGTRLTVV.

V is TRBV15 and J is TRBJ2-5, with unresolved D. Trimming removed 0 bases from V and 5 bases from J, with 10 bases in between. Germline V gene lookup returns CDR1 LNHNV and CDR2 YYDKDF (reference sequence). This CDR3 is 14 amino acids long. For the CDR3, the DNA is TGTGCCACCAGCAGAGATCCGACCGGGGAGACCCAGTACTTC. Its translation: CATSRDPTGETQYF.

This chain joins TRBV6-4 and TRBJ2-5; TRBD1 agrees at 12 bases. Germline CDR1 is MRHNA and CDR2 is SNTAGT. With 2 bases clipped from V and 5 bases from J, the junction kept 3 bases outside the gene matches. The CDR3 loop spans 15 amino acids. The CDR3 DNA follows: TGTGCCAGCAGTGACGGGACAGGGGGCTCGGAGACCCAGTACTTC. Amino acid sequence: CASSDGTGGSETQYF.

The rearrangement links TRBV12-3 or TRBV12-4 to TRBJ1-5, with D possibly matching TRBD1 (5 bases). Trimming took 1 base from V and 14 from J, leaving 18 bases between them. This CDR3 contains 14 residues. The CDR3 DNA reads as TGTGCCAGCAGTTTAGAGGGGATGGGGTACAATGAGCATTTT. This gives the protein CASSLEGMGYNEHF.